This T cell receptor beta chain was sequenced in a study of a mutant IDH1 vaccine in newly diagnosed glioma. Study at large: Across weeks 1, 3, 5, 7, 11, 15, 19 and 23, patients received a vaccination each time, eight in all.

Time point reported: week 23, last vaccination. Every vaccine dose comprised 300 ug of mutant IDH1 20-mer peptide plus topical imiquimod. In germline, CDR1 is MNHEY, CDR2 SMNVEV (reference sequence). This CDR3 is 13 amino acids long. With 3 bases removed from V and 1 base from J, the gap between germline ends came to 7 bases. Sequencing used immunoSEQ multiplex PCR; TCRdb keeps in-frame clones, though not all of them. The data hold 40,000 to 45,000 clones, with approximately 84% observed a single time. In its sample, this clone was seen once. Its antigen is still unknown. The V and J genes are TRBV27 and TRBJ2-7; the D is unclear. This clonotype was obtained from a woman aged 18-29 years with glioma. Some clones in this sample may be carry-over from other donors' samples. The sample consisted of PBMCs, taken from a glioma patient whose treatment included an IDH1 peptide vaccine. The CDR3 nucleotides read TGTGCCAGCAGTTTCCCAGGTTCCTACGAGCAGTACTTC. It codes for CASSFPGSYEQYF.